The TCR beta chain described here comes from a study of blood T cell repertoires in COVID-19. Study background: Sites in the United States, Italy and Spain provided acute and convalescent COVID-19 samples. In each case, the material was cDNA or gDNA derived from T cells, B-cell-depleted T cells, or PBMCs.

The CDR3 runs 21 residues. In the source study's methods: Estimation of nucleated cell counts relied on the amplification of reference gene primers. TCRdb keeps only in-frame clones here, not all; method: immunoSEQ multiplex PCR. The V and J calls and clone size were taken over from that table, and D and trimming were inferred from the DNA. Of approximately 350,000 clones in the sample, around 91% were seen once. Sequences were obtained from peripheral blood. This TCR came from a woman aged 18-30 years who had recovered from COVID-19. The V gene is TRBV21-1, the J gene TRBJ2-3; the table names TRBD1, a call not compared with the DNA. TRBV21-1 constitutes a pseudogene. The CDR3 region has the DNA TGTGCCAGCAGCAAAGGAAACATTCGCCCCCGGAACAGGGGGCGGACAGATACGCAGTATTTT. It codes for CASSKGNIRPRNRGRTDTQYF.